This T cell receptor beta chain was obtained from a study of identical twins. TCRdb re-analysed the 5' RACE reads in MiXCR, keeping a single row per CDR3 protein. The sample consists of more than 400,000 distinct CDR3 sequences, 12% to 15% of them appearing once. Study-level points and caveats: Twins showed weaker excess sharing in their beta out-of-frame sequences. In cord blood, abundant beta clonotypes had fewer insertions; memory showed no trend. Cross-sectional statistical analysis, not tracking of the same donors, underpinned the conclusions.

After removal of 2 bases from V and 8 bases from J, the junction contained 3 bases not matched to a gene. The CDR3 consists of 15 residues. Ten or more counts support this clonotype. The antigen is undetermined. The same data also contributed to another study, on yellow fever vaccine responses in identical twins.

This chain joins TRBV12-3 or TRBV12-4 and TRBJ2-1; 13 positions agree with TRBD2. This receptor was obtained from a woman between 18 and 29 years old in good health. Specimen: CD4+ T cells sorted from blood. Written as DNA, the CDR3 is TGTGCCAGCAGTTTACGACTAGCGGGAGGCTATGAGCAGTTCTTC. Amino acid sequence: CASSLRLAGGYEQFF.